The 32 T cell receptor beta chains in this list originate from one sample, sequenced in a study of identical twins. TCRdb re-called the 5' RACE reads through MiXCR, storing one row per CDR3 protein. Among hundreds of thousands of distinct CDR3 sequences listed, approximately 6% were seen once. Sequenced sample: naive T cells sorted from blood. All receptors come from a man aged 18-30 years in good health.

V usage is TRBV5-5 and J usage is TRBJ1-5; D not resolved. Trimming stripped 0 bases from V and 0 bases from J, with 13 bases between. This CDR3 comprises 17 residues. Germline CDR1 is SGHKS and CDR2 is YYEKEE (reference sequence). In nucleotides, the CDR3 is TGTGCCAGCAGCTTGGGGCGGCAGACCAATAGCAATCAGCCCCAGCATTTT. Translation gives CASSLGRQTNSNQPQHF. Combining the CDR3 with reference TRBV5-5 and TRBJ1-5 gives the whole variable domain DAGVTQSPTHLIKTRGQQVTLRCSPISGHKSVSWYQQVLGQGPQFIFQYYEKEERGRGNFPDRFSARQFPNYSSELNVNALLLGDSALYLCASSLGRQTNSNQPQHFGDGTRLSIL.

The sample holds a few counts of this clonotype. CDR3 DNA sequence: TGTGCCTGGGACAGGGAAGGGCAGCCCCAGCATTTT. This codes for CAWDREGQPQHF. V gene TRBV30 combines with J gene TRBJ1-5, with TRBD1 matching over 7 bases. The CDR3 length is 12 residues. CDR1 is GTSNPN and CDR2 is SVGIG in the germline V gene (reference sequence). The V gene end was trimmed by 5 bases and the J gene end by 7 bases; junction bases not matched to a gene: 5.

This clonotype has just a few counts. The CDR3, as DNA: TGTGCCTGGAGTGCCCGACAGGGTGAAAAACTGTTTTTT. Amino acids: CAWSARQGEKLFF. The chain employs TRBV30 and TRBJ1-4, with 7 bases fitting TRBD1. The CDR3 sequence is 13 residues long. The V gene's germline CDR1 is GTSNPN and CDR2 SVGIG (reference sequence). V lost 1 base, J lost 7 bases, and 3 bases stayed unmatched.

This clonotype was picked up a small number of times. This rearrangement joins TRBV6-1 to TRBJ1-1; no firm D call. The CDR3 sequence is 13 residues long. Looked up from germline, CDR1 is MNHNS and CDR2 is SASEGT. Trimming removed 1 base at V and 8 bases at J, with 11 bases between. As DNA, the CDR3 is TGTGCCAGCAGTGAAGGAGGAAACGGGGAAGCTTTCTTT. It encodes CASSEGGNGEAFF.

V gene TRBV6-5 combines with J gene TRBJ2-3, with D perhaps assigned TRBD1 or TRBD2 (5 bases each). V lost 0 bases to trimming and J lost 5 bases, with 15 bases between them. The CDR3 runs 16 residues. Germline-derived CDR1 and CDR2 are MNHEY and SVGAGI. The CDR3 here is CASSYSRRDGRDTQYF. CDR3 DNA sequence: TGTGCCAGCAGTTACTCGAGACGGGACGGGCGAGATACGCAGTATTTT.

This clonotype was detected many times. J is TRBJ2-7 and V is TRBV7-9; 10 bases map to TRBD1. Trimming cost V 5 bases and J 5 bases; bases outside gene matches: 3. The CDR3 covers 13 residues. Germline V gene lookup returns CDR1 SEHNR and CDR2 FQNEAQ (reference sequence). This CDR3 is CASSPDRGDEQYF. The CDR3 DNA reads TGTGCCAGCAGCCCGGACAGGGGGGACGAGCAGTACTTC. Based on the CDR3 plus reference TRBV7-9 and TRBJ2-7, the full variable domain is DTGVSQNPRHKITKRGQNVTFRCDPISEHNRLYWYRQTLGQGPEFLTYFQNEAQLEKSRLLSDRFSAERPKGSFSTLEIQRTEQGDSAMYLCASSPDRGDEQYFGPGTRLTVT.

The table lists this clonotype with many counts. The chain links TRBV7-9 to TRBJ1-4; TRBD1 matches at 8 bases. CDR3 length: 14 residues. V was clipped by 7 bases and J by 7 bases; unmatched bases: 8. Germline assignment: CDR1 SEHNR and CDR2 FQNEAQ (reference sequence). The DNA for the CDR3 is TGTGCCAGCACCAAGGACAGGGTCGGTGAAAAACTGTTTTTT. The encoded protein is CASTKDRVGEKLFF.

This clonotype was detected ten times or more. Sequence at one end of the junction differs from germline and may be a read error. The V call is TRBV5-1, the J call TRBJ2-3, with D tentatively TRBD2 (6 bases). The CDR3 spans 15 residues. The germline V gene encodes CDR1 SGHRS and CDR2 YFSETQ. The DNA of the CDR3 is TGTGCCAGCAGCTTGGGAAGCGGGAGCACAGATACGCAGTATTTT. Translation gives CASSLGSGSTDTQYF. Full variable domain (missing parts from reference TRBV5-1 and TRBJ2-3): KAGVTQTPRYLIKTRGQQVTLSCSPISGHRSVSWYQQTPGQGLQFLFEYFSETQRNKGNFPGRFSGRQFSNSRSEMNVSTLELGDSALYLCASSLGSGSTDTQYFGPGTRLTVL.

This clonotype was counted ten times or more. This rearrangement joins TRBV28 to TRBJ2-3, with 11 bases that match TRBD2. This CDR3 is 15 amino acids long. With 4 bases clipped from V and 6 bases from J, the junction kept 6 bases outside the gene matches. The germline CDR1 and CDR2 sequences are MDHEN and SYDVKM. CDR3 sequence reads: CASSSVAGGPDTQYF. CDR3 in DNA: TGTGCCAGCAGTTCAGTAGCGGGAGGGCCGGATACGCAGTATTTT. The full variable domain, completed using reference TRBV28 and TRBJ2-3, is DVKVTQSSRYLVKRTGEKVFLECVQDMDHENMFWYRQDPGLGLRLIYFSYDVKMKEKGDIPEGYSVSREKKERFSLILESASTNQTSMYLCASSSVAGGPDTQYFGPGTRLTVL.

The J gene is TRBJ2-5, the V gene TRBV7-9, with D perhaps matching TRBD1 (5 bases). This CDR3 is 15 amino acids long. Germline loops: CDR1 SEHNR, CDR2 FQNEAQ (reference sequence). Trimming took off 0 bases at V and 5 bases at J, with 13 bases between the two ends. This CDR3 reads CASSLAETAAETQYF. For the CDR3, the DNA is TGTGCCAGCAGCTTAGCGGAGACAGCCGCGGAGACCCAGTACTTC.

This clonotype was seen at least ten times. The rearrangement uses TRBV12-3 or TRBV12-4 and TRBJ2-2; TRBD1 matches 8 bases. J gave up 4 bases and V 5 bases, and 6 bases lay outside the gene matches. This CDR3 comprises 15 residues. CDR3 sequence: CASSAGQGATGELFF. The CDR3 region has the DNA TGTGCCAGCAGTGCCGGACAGGGTGCCACCGGGGAGCTGTTTTTT.

This clonotype has at least ten counts. This chain joins TRBV18 and TRBJ2-3, with 11 bases identical to TRBD1. The V gene's germline CDR1 is KGHSH and CDR2 LQKENI. V shed 0 bases, J shed 5 bases, and the junction held 7 bases outside the gene matches. CDR3 length: 17 amino acids. CDR3 in amino acids: CASSPPGQGAGKDTQYF. CDR3 nucleotides: TGTGCCAGCTCACCACCAGGACAGGGGGCCGGTAAAGATACGCAGTATTTT.

There are many counts of this clonotype. The chain links TRBV12-3 or TRBV12-4 to TRBJ2-1; D is possibly TRBD1 or TRBD2 (5 bases each). This CDR3 comprises 15 residues. V lost 1 base to trimming and J lost 5 bases, with 12 bases between them. Here the CDR3 reads CASSLGDRDHNEQFF. CDR3 bases: TGTGCCAGCAGTTTAGGGGACCGAGACCACAATGAGCAGTTCTTC.

This clonotype was seen at least ten times. The chain combines TRBV10-3 with TRBJ2-5, with a weak D call TRBD1 (6 bases). Trimming left V 6 bases short and J 4 bases short, with 12 bases between. From germline, CDR1 is ENHRY and CDR2 SYGVKD. This CDR3 has 13 residues. The CDR3 nucleotides read TGTGCCATCAGGGGGGCGAGTACAGAGACCCAGTACTTC. It yields the protein CAIRGASTETQYF.

This clonotype was seen a few times. The chain combines TRBV5-1 with TRBJ2-3; 12 bases align to TRBD2. Germline CDR1 SGHRS, CDR2 YFSETQ. The length of the CDR3 is 16 residues. V lost 4 bases and J lost 3; bases outside the gene matches: 6. The CDR3 nucleotides read TGCGCCAGCAGCACCGGGACTAGCGGGTTTACAGATACGCAGTATTTT. Protein sequence: CASSTGTSGFTDTQYF.

This clonotype was picked up many times. The chain has TRBV24-1 and TRBJ2-3, with 11 bases matching TRBD2. V trimming: 2 bases; J trimming: 2 bases; junction bases outside the gene matches: 2. CDR3 length: 16 amino acids. Germline V gives CDR1 KGHDR, CDR2 SFDVKD. Here the CDR3 DNA reads TGTGCCACCAGTGATTCGACTAGCGGGAACACAGATACGCAGTATTTT. It specifies CATSDSTSGNTDTQYF.

The rearrangement joins TRBV28 to TRBJ2-5, with D possibly TRBD2 on 5 matching bases. The CDR3 has 12 amino acids. Germline-derived CDR1 and CDR2 are MDHEN and SYDVKM. V lost 3 bases and J 12 bases, leaving 14 bases between the germline ends. CDR3 in DNA: TGTGCCAGCAGTTTGGGTGAGGGCAGAAAGTACTTC. Translating gives CASSLGEGRKYF.

This clonotype turned up a few times. The chain employs TRBV4-1 and TRBJ2-4, with a possible D match to TRBD2 (5 bases). CDR1 and CDR2 (germline): MGHRA, YSYEKL. The length of the CDR3 is 18 residues. The V gene lost 6 bases and the J gene lost 3 bases, with 24 bases spanning the gap. The CDR3 coding sequence is TGCGCCAGCAGTCCCCATCAGAAGCCTGAGAGCGGCAAAAACATTCAGTACTTC. Translated, it gives CASSPHQKPESGKNIQYF.

This clonotype has a count of ten or more. This chain links TRBV24-1 with TRBJ2-1; 7 bases match TRBD2. Looked up from germline, CDR1 is KGHDR and CDR2 is SFDVKD. V lost 4 bases to trimming and J lost 7 bases; unmatched junction nucleotides: 6. The length of the CDR3 is 14 residues. CDR3: CATSEGRELNEQFF. The CDR3 DNA sequence: TGTGCCACCAGTGAAGGGCGGGAGCTTAATGAGCAGTTCTTC.

This clonotype was seen only a few times. The chain is built from TRBV12-3 or TRBV12-4 and TRBJ2-2; D is undetermined. This CDR3 has 15 amino acids. V lost 3 bases and J 1 base, leaving 9 bases between the germline ends. In DNA form, the CDR3 reads TGTGCCAGCAGTTTCAGGCTAATGAACACCGGGGAGCTGTTTTTT. It specifies CASSFRLMNTGELFF.

This clonotype was found a few times. The gene calls are TRBV20-1 and TRBJ2-1, with 7 bases that match TRBD2. Germline V gene lookup returns CDR1 DFQATT and CDR2 SNEGSKA (reference sequence). The CDR3 spans 17 residues. V lost 5 bases to trimming and J lost 0 bases; unmatched junction nucleotides: 13. In DNA, the CDR3 is TGCAGTGCTGGGGGGGGTACTAGCTCAGGCTCCTACAATGAGCAGTTCTTC. Amino acid sequence: CSAGGGTSSGSYNEQFF.

This clonotype was counted at least ten times. The genes are TRBV29-1 and TRBJ2-2; the match to TRBD2 covers 8 bases. Germline CDR1 and CDR2: SQVTM and ANQGSEA. Unmatched junction bases numbered 7, after V lost 6 bases and J lost 7 bases. The CDR3 is 13 residues long. CDR3 nucleotides: TGCAGCGTCCAACATAGCGGGAACGGGGAGCTGTTTTTT. Translating it yields CSVQHSGNGELFF.

The genes are TRBV7-8 and TRBJ1-2; D call uncertain. The germline V gene has CDR1 SGHVS and CDR2 FQNEAQ. V lost 2 bases, J lost 6 bases, and 7 bases lay in between. CDR3 length: 12 residues. In DNA form, the CDR3 reads TGTGCCAGCAGCTTAAATTTAGATGGCTACACCTTC. The encoded protein is CASSLNLDGYTF. The entire variable domain, with the rest obtained from reference TRBV7-8 and TRBJ1-2, is as follows: GAGVSQSPRYKVAKRGQDVALRCDPISGHVSLFWYQQALGQGPEFLTYFQNEAQLDKSGLPSDRFFAERPEGSVSTLKIQRTQQEDSAVYLCASSLNLDGYTFGSGTRLTVV.

In its sample, this clonotype was seen a few times. The rearrangement joins TRBV3-1 to TRBJ1-4, with TRBD1 identical over 9 bases. This CDR3 is built from 15 residues. V was clipped by 3 bases and J by 6 bases; unmatched bases: 5. Looked up from germline, CDR1 is LGHDT and CDR2 is YNNKEL (reference sequence). CDR3 DNA: TGTGCCAGCAGCCACCGACAGGGGGGATATGAAAAACTGTTTTTT. It is translated as CASSHRQGGYEKLFF.

This clonotype has only a few counts. V and J are TRBV12-5 and TRBJ2-3, with 9 bases that match TRBD2. Germline V gene lookup returns CDR1 LGHNT and CDR2 FRNRAP. This CDR3 region has 15 residues. V dropped 5 bases and J dropped 4; count of bases not matched to a gene: 7. CDR3 protein: CASGTGTSMSDTQYF. The DNA for the CDR3 is TGTGCTAGTGGTACCGGGACTAGCATGTCAGATACGCAGTATTTT.

At least ten counts were recorded for this clonotype. The chain combines TRBV10-1 with TRBJ1-6, with D unresolved. CDR1 WNHNN and CDR2 SYGVQD come from the germline V gene (reference sequence). V was trimmed by 3 bases and J by 7 bases, leaving 7 bases between them. This CDR3 spans 13 amino acids. The CDR3 sequence: CASSDSGNSPLHF. CDR3 nucleotide sequence: TGCGCCAGCAGTGACAGCGGAAATTCACCCCTCCACTTT.

The chain uses TRBV28 and TRBJ2-7, with D possibly being TRBD1 (6 bases). Germline values: CDR1 MDHEN, CDR2 SYDVKM. The CDR3 extends over 17 amino acids. The V and J ends lost 2 bases and 2 bases respectively, with 19 bases between them. The CDR3 protein is CASSLPQGRKTPYEQYF. CDR3 coding DNA: TGTGCCAGCAGTTTACCGCAGGGGCGAAAAACTCCCTACGAGCAGTACTTC.

This clonotype was seen many times. The chain carries TRBV7-8 and TRBJ2-3, with D perhaps matching TRBD2 (6 bases). Trimming took 5 bases from V and 3 from J, leaving 12 bases between them. Germline lookup yields CDR1 SGHVS and CDR2 FQNEAQ. There are 14 residues in the CDR3. CDR3: CASSLGRRTDTQYF. The CDR3, as DNA: TGTGCCAGCAGCCTGGGGAGGCGTACAGATACGCAGTATTTT.

This clonotype was seen repeatedly, ten times or more. This chain joins TRBV6-2 or TRBV6-3 and TRBJ2-2; TRBD2 agrees at 9 bases. The V and J ends lost 6 bases and 4 bases, in that order; junction bases with no gene match: 6. The CDR3 is 15 amino acids. From germline, CDR1 is MNHEY and CDR2 SVGEGT. The CDR3 nucleotides are TGTGCCAGCAGCGGCGGGAGGGCCCTCACCGGGGAGCTGTTTTTT. Translated, it gives CASSGGRALTGELFF.

V usage is TRBV18 and J usage is TRBJ2-3, with D perhaps matching TRBD1 or TRBD2 (6 bases each). The length of the CDR3 is 15 residues. CDR1 KGHSH and CDR2 LQKENI come from the germline V gene. The ends were cut back, 4 bases at V and 4 bases at J, with 15 bases in the middle. CDR3 DNA: TGTGCCAGCTCACGGGCGCCAGGGGAGGCAGATACGCAGTATTTT. It translates to CASSRAPGEADTQYF.

There are many counts of this clonotype. The chain links TRBV28 to TRBJ2-1; no definite D call. The length of the CDR3 is 15 residues. V gave up 7 bases and J gave up 0 bases, with 13 bases separating them. CDR1 is MDHEN, CDR2 SYDVKM, per germline. The CDR3 region has the DNA TGTGCCAGCAAGCCATTTTCGGGCTCCTACAATGAGCAGTTCTTC. Its translation: CASKPFSGSYNEQFF. Variable domain in full (rest from reference TRBV28 and TRBJ2-1): DVKVTQSSRYLVKRTGEKVFLECVQDMDHENMFWYRQDPGLGLRLIYFSYDVKMKEKGDIPEGYSVSREKKERFSLILESASTNQTSMYLCASKPFSGSYNEQFFGPGTRLTVL.

This clonotype was seen at least ten times. The genes are TRBV21-1 and TRBJ2-7; TRBD1 was called by the table and not checked on the DNA. TRBV21-1 is marked as a pseudogene. The CDR3 sequence is 15 residues long. The CDR3 here is CASSITGPRAYEQYF. The CDR3 DNA reads TGTGCCAGCAGCATAACGGGACCGAGGGCCTACGAGCAGTACTTC.